This T cell receptor beta chain was captured by sequencing in a study of neurological immune-mediated disorders. Template-switch 5'RACE cDNA synthesis added a 10-nucleotide unique molecular identifier. TCRdb re-called the 5' RACE reads with MiXCR, one entry per CDR3 protein. The data hold 70,000 or so distinct CDR3 sequences, with 3.2% observed a single time. This clonotype was seen repeatedly, ten times or more. A total of 2 million PBMCs stored at -80 degrees C provided the unsorted libraries. The CDR3 is 15 amino acids. CDR1 SGHAT and CDR2 FQDESV come from the germline V gene (reference sequence). V was shortened by 2 bases and J by 1 base, with 11 bases between the two germline ends.

The sequenced sample consisted of PBMCs. This clonotype was obtained from a woman aged 50 to 65 with multiple sclerosis. The chain uses TRBV11-1 and TRBJ1-1; D ambiguous. The DNA of the CDR3 is TGTGCCAGCAGCTTATGGGAGGGCGCGAACACTGAAGCTTTCTTT. Its protein product is CASSLWEGANTEAFF.